This entry lists 29 T cell receptor beta chains sequenced from one sample in a study of cytotoxic CD8 clonotypes in ibrutinib-treated CLL. The table came from immunoSEQ multiplex PCR; TCRdb's copy has only in-frame clones and leaves some out. The sample includes approximately 340,000 clones, roughly 71% of them seen just once. The starting material was PBMCs, obtained after 36 months of ibrutinib treatment. The source of these receptors is a human donor with chronic lymphocytic leukemia.

This clone has only a few counts. In DNA, the CDR3 is TGTGCCATCAGTAGGACAGTAGGACAGCCCCAGCATTTT. This translates into CAISRTVGQPQHF. The chain couples TRBV10-3 to TRBJ1-5; possible D gene TRBD1, 6 bases. V lost 5 bases to trimming and J lost 7 bases, with 12 bases between them. Germline V gives CDR1 ENHRY, CDR2 SYGVKD. The CDR3 sequence is 13 residues long.

This clone has more than one count but fewer than ten. The CDR3 bases are TGCGCCAGCAGTGAAGGAGGCGCTTCACCCCTCCACTTT. Translated, it gives CASSEGGASPLHF. This chain links TRBV10-2 with TRBJ1-6; no firm D call. The CDR3 is 13 amino acids. The V gene's germline CDR1 is WSHSY and CDR2 SAAADI. Between the trimmed V and J ends, which lost 3 bases and 9 bases, there was a span of 9 bases.

This clone was picked up a small number of times. Other DNA sequences in the same sample also yield this CDR3. The chain couples TRBV5-1 to TRBJ1-5; unclear D gene. The CDR3 is 13 amino acids. With 0 bases removed from V and 4 bases from J, the gap between germline ends came to 5 bases. Looked up from germline, CDR1 is SGHRS and CDR2 is YFSETQ. DNA of the CDR3: TGCGCCAGCAGCTTGGTGCCGAATCAGCCCCAGCATTTT. Its protein is CASSLVPNQPQHF.

This sequence joins TRBV7-9 and TRBJ2-5; 8 positions match TRBD2. This CDR3 spans 15 amino acids. Trimming removed 3 bases from V and 3 bases from J; junction bases left unmatched: 6. Germline CDR1 is SEHNR and CDR2 is FQNEAQ (reference sequence). The CDR3 protein is CASSLGLVIEETQYF. DNA of the CDR3: TGTGCCAGCAGCTTGGGACTAGTAATTGAAGAGACCCAGTACTTC.

In nucleotides, the CDR3 is TGTGCCATCAGTGGGGGACAGTACAATGAGCAGTTCTTC. As protein: CAISGGQYNEQFF. The genes are TRBV10-3 and TRBJ2-1; 7 bases match TRBD1. Looked up from germline, CDR1 is ENHRY and CDR2 is SYGVKD. V lost 4 bases, J lost 4 bases, and 1 base stayed unmatched. The CDR3 sequence is 13 residues long.

This clone was recorded a few times. The chain recombines TRBV7-9 with TRBJ1-5, with 7 positions matching TRBD1. The CDR3 has 13 amino acids. Germline CDR1 is SEHNR and CDR2 is FQNEAQ (reference sequence). V was pared by 8 bases and J by 6 bases, with 7 bases of the junction left unmatched. This CDR3 is CASGRGDGQPQHF. The CDR3 DNA reads TGTGCCAGCGGCAGGGGGGATGGTCAGCCCCAGCATTTT.

The CDR3 DNA is TGCAGCGTTCGCGAGGCTGCCTCGTACGAGCAGTACTTC. As protein: CSVREAASYEQYF. The J gene is TRBJ2-7, the V gene TRBV29-1; D is unclear. The germline gives CDR1 SQVTM, CDR2 ANQGSEA. This CDR3 spans 13 amino acids. Trimming took 5 bases from V and 4 from J, leaving 15 bases between them.

The chain has TRBV7-9 and TRBJ1-2, with D possibly TRBD1 on 6 matching bases. Trimming shortened V by 6 bases and J by 7 bases, and 18 bases separated the two germline ends. Germline loops: CDR1 SEHNR, CDR2 FQNEAQ (reference sequence). This CDR3 comprises 14 residues. The CDR3 DNA sequence: TGTGCCAGCAGTCTTGGTCGGGGGCAGGTTGGCTACACCTTC. Residues: CASSLGRGQVGYTF.

This clone was seen only once. J is TRBJ1-5 and V is TRBV11-2; 10 nucleotides line up with TRBD1. CDR1 SGHAT and CDR2 FQNNGV come from the germline V gene. The V segment lost 7 bases and the J segment 1 base; nucleotides outside the gene matches: 10. This CDR3 contains 17 residues. The CDR3 nucleotides read TGTGCCAGCAACAAACGTCCGGGACAGGGGAGCAATCAGCCCCAGCATTTT. Amino acids: CASNKRPGQGSNQPQHF.

The rearrangement joins TRBV28 to TRBJ2-7, with D tentatively TRBD2 (6 bases). CDR3 length: 12 residues. Germline assignment: CDR1 MDHEN and CDR2 SYDVKM. Trimming stripped 6 bases from V and 13 bases from J, with 19 bases between. The CDR3 is CASSPMGLASYF. In DNA form, the CDR3 reads TGTGCCAGCAGCCCAATGGGTCTAGCGTCATACTTC. The complete variable domain, with remaining parts taken from reference TRBV28 and TRBJ2-7, reads DVKVTQSSRYLVKRTGEKVFLECVQDMDHENMFWYRQDPGLGLRLIYFSYDVKMKEKGDIPEGYSVSREKKERFSLILESASTNQTSMYLCASSPMGLASYFGPGTRLTVT.

The chain recombines TRBV6-1 with TRBJ1-1; TRBD1 matches 8 bases. The CDR3 covers 18 residues. CDR1 is MNHNS, CDR2 SASEGT, per germline. After removal of 4 bases from V and 1 base from J, the junction contained 14 bases not matched to a gene. In nucleotides, the CDR3 is TGTGCCAGCAGTGGCCCCCGATCCGGGACAGGCCGGAACACTGAAGCTTTCTTT. Translated, it gives CASSGPRSGTGRNTEAFF.

The chain carries TRBV6-5 and TRBJ2-7; 8 positions agree with TRBD1. Germline-derived CDR1 and CDR2 are MNHEY and SVGAGI. The length of the CDR3 is 13 residues. The junction had 4 bases not matched to a gene; V was cut back by 6 bases and J by 3 bases. CDR3 sequence reads: CASRKGTGYEQYF. DNA for the CDR3: TGTGCCAGCAGAAAAGGGACAGGCTACGAGCAGTACTTC.

Comments on this clone: Other DNA sequences from this sample encode an identical CDR3 as well. The CDR3 spells CASSVGPGNTIYF. CDR3 DNA sequence: TGTGCCAGCAGCGTAGGTCCTGGAAACACCATATATTTT. The J gene is TRBJ1-3, the V gene TRBV9; D gene uncertain. Germline V gene sequence: CDR1 SGDLS, CDR2 YYNGEE. V dropped 0 bases and J dropped 2 bases, with 3 bases sitting between them. The CDR3 runs 13 residues.

CDR3 residues: CASQTGDRGYTDTQYF. CDR3 nucleotide sequence: TGTGCCAGCCAGACGGGTGACAGGGGCTACACAGATACGCAGTATTTT. The J gene is TRBJ2-3, the V gene TRBV9, with 8 bases identical to TRBD1. The junction had 12 bases not matched to a gene; V was cut back by 7 bases and J by 2 bases. Germline V gene sequence: CDR1 SGDLS, CDR2 YYNGEE. CDR3 length equals 16 residues.

This chain joins TRBV29-1 and TRBJ1-1; D not resolved. The ends were cut back, 2 bases at V and 1 base at J, with 8 bases in the middle. CDR1 SQVTM and CDR2 ANQGSEA come from the germline V gene. This CDR3 spans 13 amino acids. The DNA of the CDR3 is TGCAGCGTTGAATCCCGGGGGAACACTGAAGCTTTCTTT. Protein sequence: CSVESRGNTEAFF.

The V call is TRBV2, the J call TRBJ2-7; no firm D call. Per the germline V gene, CDR1 is SNHLY and CDR2 is FYNNEI. The V end was cut by 6 bases, the J end by 1 base, with 13 bases between. This CDR3 has 14 residues. CDR3 in amino acids: CASSLATDSYEQYF. CDR3 sequence (DNA): TGTGCCAGCAGCCTGGCGACGGATTCCTACGAGCAGTACTTC. Drawing the rest from reference TRBV2 and TRBJ2-7, the complete variable domain is EPEVTQTPSHQVTQMGQEVILRCVPISNHLYFYWYRQILGQKVEFLVSFYNNEISEKSEIFDDQFSVERPDGSNFTLKIRSTKLEDSAMYFCASSLATDSYEQYFGPGTRLTVT.

This clone was recorded a few times. The CDR3 reads CASSYLSPRGSYGYTF. Written as DNA, the CDR3 is TGTGCCAGCAGTTACTTAAGCCCCCGGGGAAGCTATGGCTACACCTTC. This chain uses TRBV6-5 with TRBJ1-2; unclear D gene. The ends were cut back, 1 base at V and 4 bases at J, with 16 bases in the middle. CDR1 and CDR2 from the germline V gene are MNHEY and SVGAGI. This CDR3 contains 16 residues.

The rearrangement uses TRBV28 and TRBJ2-7; D is unclear. Germline V gives CDR1 MDHEN, CDR2 SYDVKM. The CDR3 covers 15 residues. V was shortened by 3 bases and J by 2 bases, with 14 bases between the two germline ends. The CDR3 region is CASSFMVGQTYEQYF. The CDR3 DNA is TGTGCCAGCAGTTTTATGGTTGGGCAAACCTACGAGCAGTACTTC.

The CDR3 reads CASSPRTGFSYEQYF. The CDR3 DNA reads TGTGCCAGCAGTCCAAGGACAGGGTTTTCCTACGAGCAGTACTTC. The chain recombines TRBV27 with TRBJ2-7; 8 bases map to TRBD1. V lost 5 bases to trimming and J lost 1 base; unmatched junction nucleotides: 7. Germline V gene lookup returns CDR1 MNHEY and CDR2 SMNVEV (reference sequence). This CDR3 contains 15 residues.

V gene TRBV5-1 combines with J gene TRBJ2-7; TRBD1 matches 11 bases. CDR1 and CDR2 (germline): SGHRS, YFSETQ. This CDR3 spans 14 amino acids. V gave up 4 bases and J gave up 5 bases; unmatched junction bases: 5. CDR3 coding DNA: TGCGCCAGCAGCACGGGACAGGGGGTGGACGAGCAGTACTTC. Its protein product is CASSTGQGVDEQYF.

The chain recombines TRBV30 with TRBJ2-7, with D perhaps TRBD1 (6 bases). This CDR3 region has 17 residues. Trimming shortened V by 2 bases and J by 3 bases, and 23 bases separated the two germline ends. Germline CDR1 and CDR2: GTSNPN and SVGIG (reference sequence). As DNA, the CDR3 is TGTGCCTGGAGTAAGTTACCGGGACACCGAAAGTTCTACGAGCAGTACTTC. It codes for CAWSKLPGHRKFYEQYF.

This rearrangement joins TRBV23-1 to TRBJ2-1, with D tentatively TRBD2 (5 bases). TRBV23-1 is an ORF for which the function is uncertain. V shed 8 bases and J shed 4 bases, with 15 bases lying between them. CDR3 size: 14 residues. The CDR3 spells CASLRRVWYNEQFF. As DNA, the CDR3 is TGCGCCAGCCTGCGGCGGGTTTGGTACAATGAGCAGTTCTTC.

The V call is TRBV7-9, the J call TRBJ2-2; the match to TRBD2 covers 7 bases. This CDR3 is 16 amino acids long. With V trimmed by 4 bases and J by 2 bases, 7 bases remained unmatched. The germline V gene has CDR1 SEHNR and CDR2 FQNEAQ (reference sequence). CDR3 loop: CASSSWTSFNTGELFF. The CDR3 nucleotides read TGTGCCAGCAGCTCCTGGACTAGTTTTAACACCGGGGAGCTGTTTTTT. Full variable domain (rest looked up from reference TRBV7-9 and TRBJ2-2): DTGVSQNPRHKITKRGQNVTFRCDPISEHNRLYWYRQTLGQGPEFLTYFQNEAQLEKSRLLSDRFSAERPKGSFSTLEIQRTEQGDSAMYLCASSSWTSFNTGELFFGEGSRLTVL.

About this clone itself: Other DNA sequences from this sample encode an identical CDR3 as well. The chain joins TRBV6-1 to TRBJ1-2, with 9 bases aligning to TRBD1. V trimming: 3 bases; J trimming: 4 bases; junction bases outside the gene matches: 3. This CDR3 has 14 residues. Germline V gene lookup returns CDR1 MNHNS and CDR2 SASEGT. CDR3 sequence: CASSETGGAYGYTF. DNA for the CDR3: TGTGCCAGCAGTGAGACAGGGGGGGCCTATGGCTACACCTTC.

The rearrangement joins TRBV28 to TRBJ1-2, with D perhaps TRBD1 (5 bases). This CDR3 region has 14 residues. V was trimmed by 5 bases and J by 8 bases, leaving 18 bases between them. Germline V lookup: CDR1 MDHEN, CDR2 SYDVKM. The CDR3 DNA follows: TGTGCCAGCAGTGCCGGGACTCAGGGTTTAGGCTACACCTTC. Protein sequence: CASSAGTQGLGYTF.

This clone has just one count. This chain links TRBV9 with TRBJ2-2; a possible D gene is TRBD2 (6 bases). Per the germline V gene, CDR1 is SGDLS and CDR2 is YYNGEE. V lost 4 bases, J lost 0 bases, and 13 bases lay in between. CDR3 length: 16 amino acids. CDR3 region: CASSPRLGSNTGELFF. As DNA, the CDR3 is TGTGCCAGCAGCCCCAGACTAGGATCGAACACCGGGGAGCTGTTTTTT.

V gene TRBV27 combines with J gene TRBJ2-1, with TRBD2 identical over 14 bases. The V gene end was trimmed by 5 bases and the J gene end by 9 bases; junction bases not matched to a gene: 12. This CDR3 comprises 17 residues. CDR1 is MNHEY and CDR2 is SMNVEV in the germline V gene (reference sequence). The CDR3: CASSLPRTSGRRSEQFF. The CDR3 coding sequence is TGTGCCAGCAGTCTCCCCCGGACTAGCGGGAGGAGAAGTGAGCAGTTCTTC.

CDR3 sequence: CAWIRDRGLQETQYF. The CDR3, as DNA: TGTGCCTGGATTCGGGACAGGGGTCTCCAAGAGACCCAGTACTTC. The V call is TRBV30, the J call TRBJ2-5; TRBD1 matches 10 bases. The CDR3 extends over 15 amino acids. The junction had 6 bases not matched to a gene; V was cut back by 4 bases and J by 1 base. The V gene's germline CDR1 is GTSNPN and CDR2 SVGIG (reference sequence).

The chain couples TRBV2 to TRBJ1-1; TRBD1 matches 11 bases. This CDR3 has 13 amino acids. Per germline, CDR1 SNHLY and CDR2 FYNNEI. Germline trimming cut 7 bases from V and 7 bases from J; bases unmatched to any gene: 5. DNA of the CDR3: TGTGCCAGCAAAGGGACAGGGGGTAGTGAAGCTTTCTTT. As protein: CASKGTGGSEAFF.